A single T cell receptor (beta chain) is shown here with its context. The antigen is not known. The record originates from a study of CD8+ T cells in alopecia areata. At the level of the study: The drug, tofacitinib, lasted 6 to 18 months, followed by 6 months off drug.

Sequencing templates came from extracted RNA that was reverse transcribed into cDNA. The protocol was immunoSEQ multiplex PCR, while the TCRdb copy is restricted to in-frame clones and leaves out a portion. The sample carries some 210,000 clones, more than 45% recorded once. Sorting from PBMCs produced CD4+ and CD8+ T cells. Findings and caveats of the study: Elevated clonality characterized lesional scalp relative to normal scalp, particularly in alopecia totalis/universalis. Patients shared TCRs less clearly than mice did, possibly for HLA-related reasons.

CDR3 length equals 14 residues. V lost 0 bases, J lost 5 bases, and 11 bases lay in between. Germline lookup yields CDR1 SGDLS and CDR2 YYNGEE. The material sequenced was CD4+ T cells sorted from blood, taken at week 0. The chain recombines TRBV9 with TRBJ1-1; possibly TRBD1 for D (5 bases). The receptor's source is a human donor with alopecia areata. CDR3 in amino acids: CASSVEGWTTEAFF. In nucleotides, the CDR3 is TGTGCCAGCAGCGTAGAAGGGTGGACAACTGAAGCTTTCTTT.